These T cell receptor beta chains were read from a single sample in a study of a mutant IDH1 vaccine in newly diagnosed glioma. No antigen has been assigned to these receptors. Assay: immunoSEQ multiplex PCR; the TCRdb copy retains only in-frame clones and omits some. The profile shows roughly 52,000 clones, 80% to 90% of them singletons. This sample comprised PBMCs, obtained from a glioma patient whose treatment included an IDH1 peptide vaccine. The receptors originated from a woman under 30 with glioma. CDR3s include the opening cysteine and the closing phenylalanine or tryptophan. D genes are given only for firm matches. Where a row states a size, it is once, few, many or the class of an expanded clone; other rows omit it.

j_gene: TRBJ1-2
d_gene: -
abundance: -
v_gene: TRBV2
CDR3nt: TGTGCCAGCAAGGGGAGTGATGGCTACACCTTC
CDR3aa: CASKGSDGYTF

j_gene: TRBJ2-7
d_gene: TRBD2
abundance: -
v_gene: TRBV4-1
CDR3nt: TGCGCCAGCAGCCAAGATTCCTGGCTAGCGGGACCCTCCTACGAGCAGTACTTC
CDR3aa: CASSQDSWLAGPSYEQYF

j_gene: TRBJ1-2
d_gene: TRBD1
abundance: -
v_gene: TRBV29-1
CDR3nt: TGCAGCGTTGAAGATAGACAGGGCAACTATGGCTACACCTTC
CDR3aa: CSVEDRQGNYGYTF

j_gene: TRBJ1-2
d_gene: TRBD1
abundance: -
v_gene: TRBV6-1
CDR3nt: TGTGCCGGCAGACCGACAGGGGGGTATGGCTACACCTTC
CDR3aa: CAGRPTGGYGYTF

j_gene: TRBJ2-5
d_gene: TRBD1
abundance: -
v_gene: TRBV6-1
CDR3nt: TGTGCCAGCAGCCTTAGGACAGGGGTCGCGACCCAGTACTTC
CDR3aa: CASSLRTGVATQYF

j_gene: TRBJ2-7
d_gene: -
abundance: -
v_gene: TRBV7-9
CDR3nt: TGTGCCAGCAGCCTCAACAGCTACGAGCAGTACTTC
CDR3aa: CASSLNSYEQYF

j_gene: TRBJ2-7
d_gene: TRBD2
abundance: -
v_gene: TRBV19
CDR3nt: TGTGCCAGTATGGGCGGGAGCTATCCCTACGAGCAGTACTTC
CDR3aa: CASMGGSYPYEQYF

j_gene: TRBJ2-7
d_gene: -
abundance: few
v_gene: TRBV19
CDR3nt: TGTGCCAGTAGTATATTGCCTCGGAAGAGCTCCTACGAGCAGTACTTC
CDR3aa: CASSILPRKSSYEQYF

j_gene: TRBJ1-1
d_gene: -
abundance: few
v_gene: TRBV7-9
CDR3nt: TGTGCCAGCAGTTGGATTTTGGGGGACACTGAAGCTTTCTTT
CDR3aa: CASSWILGDTEAFF

j_gene: TRBJ2-7
d_gene: TRBD1
abundance: -
v_gene: TRBV29-1
CDR3nt: TGCAGCGTGGGGGGACAGGGGGGGTCCTACGAGCAGTACTTC
CDR3aa: CSVGGQGGSYEQYF

j_gene: TRBJ2-2
d_gene: -
abundance: -
v_gene: TRBV2
CDR3nt: TGTGCCAGCACGGGGAGTTCGAACACCGGGGAGCTGTTTTTT
CDR3aa: CASTGSSNTGELFF

j_gene: TRBJ1-2
d_gene: -
abundance: -
v_gene: TRBV9
CDR3nt: TGTGCCAGCAGCGAAGGGGGCTATGGCTACACCTTC
CDR3aa: CASSEGGYGYTF

j_gene: TRBJ1-2
d_gene: -
abundance: -
v_gene: TRBV6-5
CDR3nt: TGTGCCAGCAGTTACGTTCCAGTCTATGGCTACACCTTC
CDR3aa: CASSYVPVYGYTF

j_gene: TRBJ1-2
d_gene: -
abundance: -
v_gene: TRBV2
CDR3nt: TGTGCCAGCAGTGATCCGGGGACCACTAACTATGGCTACACCTTC
CDR3aa: CASSDPGTTNYGYTF

j_gene: TRBJ1-2
d_gene: -
abundance: -
v_gene: TRBV19
CDR3nt: TGTGCCAGTAGTAATCGGTCCCCTGGCTACACCTTC
CDR3aa: CASSNRSPGYTF

j_gene: TRBJ2-1
d_gene: -
abundance: -
v_gene: TRBV5-4
CDR3nt: TGTGCCAGCAGCTTGGGGTCTAGCGCGAATGAGCAGTTCTTC
CDR3aa: CASSLGSSANEQFF

j_gene: TRBJ2-3
d_gene: TRBD2
abundance: once
v_gene: TRBV27
CDR3nt: TGTGCCAGCAAGGGCCTACTGGGGGGGGGCACAGATACGCAGTATTTT
CDR3aa: CASKGLLGGGTDTQYF

j_gene: TRBJ1-5
d_gene: -
abundance: once
v_gene: TRBV27
CDR3nt: TGTGCCAGCAGTTTAACAGACAATCAGCCCCAGCATTTT
CDR3aa: CASSLTDNQPQHF

j_gene: TRBJ1-4
d_gene: TRBD1
abundance: -
v_gene: TRBV7-2
CDR3nt: TGTGCCAGCAGCCCTCGACAGGGGGCAGGTATTCTATCATTTGGGAAACTGTTTTTT
CDR3aa: CASSPRQGAGILSFGKLFF

j_gene: TRBJ1-6
d_gene: -
abundance: -
v_gene: TRBV6-5
CDR3nt: TGTGCCAGTTCGAACGGGACACCCTATAATTCACCCCTCCACTTT
CDR3aa: CASSNGTPYNSPLHF

j_gene: TRBJ2-2
d_gene: -
abundance: -
v_gene: TRBV9
CDR3nt: TGTGCCAGCAGCGCCCCCGGGATGGACACCGGGGAGCTGTTTTTT
CDR3aa: CASSAPGMDTGELFF

j_gene: TRBJ2-5
d_gene: -
abundance: -
v_gene: TRBV6-4
CDR3nt: TGTGCCAGCAGTGCTAGGGAAGGCTCGGGCCAAGAGACCCAGTACTTC
CDR3aa: CASSAREGSGQETQYF

j_gene: TRBJ2-7
d_gene: TRBD2
abundance: once
v_gene: TRBV27
CDR3nt: TGTGCCAGCGCCGGGACTAGCTCCTACGAGCAGTACTTC
CDR3aa: CASAGTSSYEQYF

j_gene: TRBJ2-7
d_gene: -
abundance: -
v_gene: TRBV4-1
CDR3nt: TGCGCCAGCAGCCAAGTCGACAGCTACGAGCAGTACTTC
CDR3aa: CASSQVDSYEQYF

j_gene: TRBJ2-2
d_gene: -
abundance: -
v_gene: TRBV5-1
CDR3nt: TGCGCCAGCAGCTTGGACCAAACCGGGGAGCTGTTTTTT
CDR3aa: CASSLDQTGELFF

j_gene: TRBJ2-1
d_gene: -
abundance: once
v_gene: TRBV5-4
CDR3nt: TGTGCCAGCAGCTCAACTCGGGCTAGCGCGTACAATGAGCAGTTCTTC
CDR3aa: CASSSTRASAYNEQFF

j_gene: TRBJ2-3
d_gene: TRBD2
abundance: -
v_gene: TRBV7-8
CDR3nt: TGTGCCAGCAGCCTCACCCTAGCGGGTAGGACAGATACGCAGTATTTT
CDR3aa: CASSLTLAGRTDTQYF

j_gene: TRBJ2-2
d_gene: -
abundance: -
v_gene: TRBV7-3
CDR3nt: TGTGCCAGCAGCCCGACCGGGACCGGTAACACCGGGGAGCTGTTTTTT
CDR3aa: CASSPTGTGNTGELFF

j_gene: TRBJ1-4
d_gene: TRBD1
abundance: -
v_gene: TRBV7-9
CDR3nt: TGTGCCAGCAGCTCCCCCGGGGGACAGGTTTTTGAAAAACTGTTTTTT
CDR3aa: CASSSPGGQVFEKLFF

j_gene: TRBJ2-3
d_gene: -
abundance: -
v_gene: TRBV19
CDR3nt: TGTGCCAGTAGTATATCACCTGGCGGGATCACAGATACGCAGTATTTT
CDR3aa: CASSISPGGITDTQYF

j_gene: TRBJ2-1
d_gene: -
abundance: once
v_gene: TRBV6-5
CDR3nt: TGTGCCAGCAGTTACTCGCTAGTCCCTAATGAGCAGTTCTTC
CDR3aa: CASSYSLVPNEQFF

j_gene: TRBJ2-2
d_gene: TRBD2
abundance: -
v_gene: TRBV27
CDR3nt: TGTGCCAGCAGGAAATCGGGAGGCAGAGGCACCGGGGAGCTGTTTTTT
CDR3aa: CASRKSGGRGTGELFF

j_gene: TRBJ2-7
d_gene: -
abundance: -
v_gene: TRBV9
CDR3nt: TGTGCCAGCAGCGTAAGAGCGGCAGCTGGTGACGAGCAGTACTTC
CDR3aa: CASSVRAAAGDEQYF

j_gene: TRBJ2-1
d_gene: -
abundance: -
v_gene: TRBV13
CDR3nt: TGTGCCAGCAGCTCATCCTGGACGGGGAATGAGCAGTTCTTC
CDR3aa: CASSSSWTGNEQFF

j_gene: TRBJ2-7
d_gene: -
abundance: -
v_gene: TRBV7-6
CDR3nt: TGTGCCAGCAGCCCCGGAGAGGTAGGGGAGGTTCTGGTCGAGCAGTACTTC
CDR3aa: CASSPGEVGEVLVEQYF

j_gene: TRBJ2-7
d_gene: TRBD2
abundance: -
v_gene: TRBV9
CDR3nt: TGTGCCAGCAGCGGGGGAGCGGGAGGCTACGAGCAGTACTTC
CDR3aa: CASSGGAGGYEQYF

j_gene: TRBJ2-5
d_gene: TRBD2
abundance: once
v_gene: TRBV7-2
CDR3nt: TGTGCCAGCACCGTTTCGGGACGGGGGGGCCAAGAGACCCAGTACTTC
CDR3aa: CASTVSGRGGQETQYF

j_gene: TRBJ2-7
d_gene: -
abundance: -
v_gene: TRBV28
CDR3nt: TGTGCCAGCAGTCCTCAAACGGAGCAGTACTTC
CDR3aa: CASSPQTEQYF

j_gene: TRBJ2-7
d_gene: -
abundance: -
v_gene: TRBV7-9
CDR3nt: TGTGCCAGCAGCTTAGCCTCCAGGCAAGGCGAGCAGTACTTC
CDR3aa: CASSLASRQGEQYF

j_gene: TRBJ2-1
d_gene: -
abundance: -
v_gene: TRBV6-5
CDR3nt: TGTGCCACCAGTTACACGGCGGGTAATGAGCAGTTCTTC
CDR3aa: CATSYTAGNEQFF

j_gene: TRBJ2-7
d_gene: -
abundance: once
v_gene: TRBV18
CDR3nt: TGTGCCAGCTCACCAGCACAGGTGTTTTACGAGCAGTACTTC
CDR3aa: CASSPAQVFYEQYF

j_gene: TRBJ2-3
d_gene: TRBD2
abundance: -
v_gene: TRBV19
CDR3nt: TGTGCCAGTAGTACGCCGCAACTAGCGACAGATACGCAGTATTTT
CDR3aa: CASSTPQLATDTQYF

j_gene: TRBJ1-2
d_gene: -
abundance: -
v_gene: TRBV9
CDR3nt: TGTGCCAGCAGCGCAGGAGGGGCTGAGGACTATGGCTACACCTTC
CDR3aa: CASSAGGAEDYGYTF

j_gene: TRBJ2-5
d_gene: TRBD2
abundance: -
v_gene: TRBV5-1
CDR3nt: TGCGCCAGCAGCTTGGGATTCTTCGGGACTAGCGGGAGGGAGGGGACCCAAGAGACCCAGTACTTC
CDR3aa: CASSLGFFGTSGREGTQETQYF

j_gene: TRBJ1-1
d_gene: -
abundance: few
v_gene: TRBV5-4
CDR3nt: TGTGCCAGCAGCTCGTGGGGGAGGGACACTGAAGCTTTCTTT
CDR3aa: CASSSWGRDTEAFF

j_gene: TRBJ1-1
d_gene: -
abundance: few
v_gene: TRBV5-5
CDR3nt: TGTGCCAGCATCGAAGGGAGCAGGGTTCTTCTTACTGAAGCTTTCTTT
CDR3aa: CASIEGSRVLLTEAFF

j_gene: TRBJ1-2
d_gene: -
abundance: once
v_gene: TRBV6-1
CDR3nt: TGTGCCAGCCCCGGGGGGGCCTATGGCTACACCTTC
CDR3aa: CASPGGAYGYTF

j_gene: TRBJ1-6
d_gene: -
abundance: -
v_gene: TRBV5-1
CDR3nt: TGCGCCAGCAGCCCACGGTCCAGGGATAATTCACCCCTCCACTTT
CDR3aa: CASSPRSRDNSPLHF

j_gene: TRBJ2-7
d_gene: TRBD2
abundance: -
v_gene: TRBV15
CDR3nt: TGTGCCACCAGCAGAGGGCTCGGACCGGGGACTAGTCGGGTTGACGAGCAGTACTTC
CDR3aa: CATSRGLGPGTSRVDEQYF

j_gene: TRBJ2-2
d_gene: -
abundance: -
v_gene: TRBV7-8
CDR3nt: TGTGCCAGCAGCTTAGAGTGGGCCGGGGAGCTGTTTTTT
CDR3aa: CASSLEWAGELFF

j_gene: TRBJ1-3
d_gene: -
abundance: -
v_gene: TRBV5-4
CDR3nt: TGTGCCAGCAGCTTGGGGGGGGGAAACACCATATATTTT
CDR3aa: CASSLGGGNTIYF

j_gene: TRBJ2-3
d_gene: -
abundance: -
v_gene: TRBV10-3
CDR3nt: TGTGCCATCAGTGTCCTTCTAGGAGGATTTGAGGTCCCTAGTTATACGCAGTATTTT
CDR3aa: CAISVLLGGFEVPSYTQYF

j_gene: TRBJ1-1
d_gene: -
abundance: -
v_gene: TRBV7-9
CDR3nt: TGTGCCAGCAGCTTAGCCGCAGGGGAAACTGAAGCTTTCTTT
CDR3aa: CASSLAAGETEAFF

j_gene: TRBJ1-5
d_gene: -
abundance: few
v_gene: TRBV18
CDR3nt: TGTGCCAGCTCACCGGGGGGGCTTCAGCCCCAGCATTTT
CDR3aa: CASSPGGLQPQHF